These 18 T cell receptor beta chains came from one sample sequenced in a study of blood T cell repertoires in COVID-19. Assay: immunoSEQ multiplex PCR; the TCRdb copy retains only in-frame clones and omits some. The sample holds 120,000 or so clones, more than 65% seen once. Sequencing used peripheral blood. The receptors here all came from a human donor in a cohort sampled during active COVID-19.

The V call is TRBV6-5, the J call TRBJ1-4; 9 bases map to TRBD1. V was clipped by 0 bases and J by 8 bases; unmatched bases: 7. CDR1 and CDR2 (germline): MNHEY, SVGAGI. This CDR3 is 16 amino acids long. Here the CDR3 reads CASSYSGQGSGEKLFF. The CDR3, as DNA: TGTGCCAGCAGTTACTCCGGACAGGGGAGCGGCGAAAAACTGTTTTTT.

In its sample, this clone was seen once. In nucleotides, the CDR3 is TGTGCCAGCAGCTCCCTGGACAGGGCATTACAAGAGACCCAGTACTTC. Translated, it gives CASSSLDRALQETQYF. The chain recombines TRBV14 with TRBJ2-5; TRBD1 matches at 8 bases. Unmatched junction bases numbered 10, after V lost 5 bases and J lost 2 bases. There are 16 residues in the CDR3. Germline assignment: CDR1 SGHDN and CDR2 FVKESK. Together with reference TRBV14 and TRBJ2-5, the CDR3 gives the full variable domain: EAGVTQFPSHSVIEKGQTVTLRCDPISGHDNLYWYRRVMGKEIKFLLHFVKESKQDESGMPNNRFLAERTGGTYSTLKVQPAELEDSGVYFCASSSLDRALQETQYFGPGTRLLVL.

The rearrangement joins TRBV11-2 to TRBJ1-2, with D possibly matching TRBD1 (6 bases). Trimming removed 4 bases at V and 4 bases at J, with 19 bases between. Germline assignment: CDR1 SGHAT and CDR2 FQNNGV. The CDR3 covers 16 residues. The CDR3 spells CASSSATPGGPYGYTF. As DNA, the CDR3 is TGTGCCAGCAGCTCAGCCACCCCGGGGGGCCCCTATGGCTACACCTTC.

This clone came up once. The chain is built from TRBV12-5 and TRBJ2-1, with TRBD1 identical over 7 bases. After removal of 7 bases from V and 4 bases from J, the junction contained 4 bases not matched to a gene. CDR1 and CDR2 (germline): LGHNT, FRNRAP. CDR3 size: 13 residues. Here the CDR3 reads CASAQGLYNEQFF. The CDR3 DNA sequence: TGTGCTAGTGCACAGGGGCTATACAATGAGCAGTTCTTC.

J is TRBJ2-1 and V is TRBV3-1 (or the pseudogene TRBV3-2); TRBD1 matches at 9 bases. V shed 5 bases and J 8 bases; nucleotides not matched to a gene: 13. CDR1 LGHDT and CDR2 YNNKEL come from the germline V gene (reference sequence). CDR3 size: 16 residues. CDR3 region: CASSSSLGTGFDEQFF. The CDR3 DNA sequence: TGTGCCAGCAGCTCGAGTTTGGGGACAGGGTTTGATGAGCAGTTCTTC.

The chain combines TRBV18 with TRBJ1-1, with TRBD1 as a possible D gene (5 bases). Germline V gene sequence: CDR1 KGHSH, CDR2 LQKENI. The CDR3 loop spans 15 amino acids. V lost 2 bases and J lost 3, with 13 bases in between. CDR3 residues: CASSPEGDLDTEAFF. In DNA form, the CDR3 reads TGTGCCAGCTCACCAGAAGGGGATCTTGACACTGAAGCTTTCTTT.

The chain employs TRBV7-9 and TRBJ2-1; the D gene is possibly TRBD2 (5 bases). CDR1 and CDR2 (germline): SEHNR, FQNEAQ (reference sequence). This CDR3 is 12 amino acids long. The V end was cut by 5 bases, the J end by 9 bases, with 11 bases between. For the CDR3, the DNA is TGTGCCAGCAGCGGCCGGGATGTTGAGCAGTTCTTC. Residues: CASSGRDVEQFF.

The table lists this clone with a few counts. The chain is built from TRBV5-1 and TRBJ1-6; TRBD1 is a possible D gene (5 bases). V lost 4 bases, J lost 10 bases, and 18 bases lay in between. This CDR3 spans 15 amino acids. Looked up from germline, CDR1 is SGHRS and CDR2 is YFSETQ. The CDR3 DNA reads as TGCGCCAGCAGCCTAGGGGAGGTGCCGCGGTCACCCCTCCACTTT. Amino acids: CASSLGEVPRSPLHF.

The rearrangement links TRBV6-4 to TRBJ1-2; 9 nucleotides line up with TRBD1. Trimming at V came to 0 bases and at J to 4 bases, leaving 6 bases not matched to a gene. The CDR3 is 16 amino acids. The germline V gene has CDR1 MRHNA and CDR2 SNTAGT. DNA of the CDR3: TGTGCCAGCAGTGACTCAAACAGGGGGCTCAGCTATGGCTACACCTTC. It specifies CASSDSNRGLSYGYTF.

In its sample, this clone was seen many times. The chain recombines TRBV19 with TRBJ1-4; a weak D match, TRBD1 (5 bases). This CDR3 has 13 residues. The germline CDR1 and CDR2 sequences are LNHDA and SQIVND (reference sequence). V lost 9 bases and J 1 base, leaving 9 bases between the germline ends. CDR3 region: CASTGRTNEKLFF. In nucleotides, the CDR3 is TGTGCCAGCACAGGAAGAACTAATGAAAAACTGTTTTTT.

The rearrangement joins TRBV7-2 to TRBJ2-1; 11 bases fit TRBD1. The CDR3 contains 17 residues. Germline CDR1 SGHTA, CDR2 FQGNSA. The junction had 5 bases not matched to a gene; V was cut back by 4 bases and J by 0 bases. The CDR3 DNA sequence: TGTGCCAGCAGCTCCGGGACAGGGGGGACCTCCTACAATGAGCAGTTCTTC. This translates into CASSSGTGGTSYNEQFF.

The table lists this clone with a few counts. The V gene is TRBV19, the J gene TRBJ2-2; D gene uncertain. This CDR3 spans 12 amino acids. The germline CDR1 and CDR2 sequences are LNHDA and SQIVND (reference sequence). The V end was cut by 5 bases, the J end by 5 bases, with 6 bases between. The CDR3 loop is CASSAATGELFF. The CDR3 DNA sequence: TGTGCCAGTAGTGCCGCGACCGGGGAGCTGTTTTTT.

The rearrangement joins TRBV27 to TRBJ2-1, with TRBD2 identical over 9 bases. Germline V gives CDR1 MNHEY, CDR2 SMNVEV (reference sequence). J lost 4 bases, V lost 2 bases, and 6 bases had no gene match. The CDR3 spans 16 residues. Here the CDR3 DNA reads TGTGCCAGCAGTTTAACTCTAGCGGGAAGGTACAATGAGCAGTTCTTC. This sequence encodes CASSLTLAGRYNEQFF.

The chain employs TRBV11-1 and TRBJ2-7, with a possible D match to TRBD1 (5 bases). The CDR3 has 15 amino acids. Germline CDR1 and CDR2: SGHAT and FQDESV (reference sequence). Between the trimmed V and J ends, which lost 5 bases and 2 bases, there was a span of 16 bases. CDR3 DNA: TGTGCCAGCAGCCAGACCAGGGCAGGGACCTACGAGCAGTACTTC. It specifies CASSQTRAGTYEQYF. Drawing the rest from reference TRBV11-1 and TRBJ2-7, the complete variable domain is EAEVAQSPRYKITEKSQAVAFWCDPISGHATLYWYRQILGQGPELLVQFQDESVVDDSQLPKDRFSAERLKGVDSTLKIQPAELGDSAMYLCASSQTRAGTYEQYFGPGTRLTVT.

The chain combines TRBV27 with TRBJ2-1; tentative D call: TRBD2 (6 bases). The CDR3 consists of 14 residues. Trimming shortened V by 6 bases and J by 5 bases, and 14 bases separated the two germline ends. CDR1 MNHEY and CDR2 SMNVEV come from the germline V gene (reference sequence). The CDR3 nucleotides read TGTGCCAGCAGCTTAGGACTATGGGACAATGAGCAGTTCTTC. Its protein is CASSLGLWDNEQFF.

The chain links TRBV7-9 to TRBJ2-3, with 7 bases that match TRBD2. The CDR3 consists of 15 residues. Per germline, CDR1 SEHNR and CDR2 FQNEAQ (reference sequence). The trim removed 4 bases at V and 1 base at J, leaving 5 bases unmatched. The CDR3 reads CASSSFSGGTDTQYF. DNA for the CDR3: TGTGCCAGCAGCTCCTTCAGCGGGGGCACAGATACGCAGTATTTT.

CDR3 region: CASSLGLAGDGELFF. The CDR3 region has the DNA TGCGCCAGCAGCTTGGGACTAGCGGGAGATGGGGAGCTGTTTTTT. The chain is built from TRBV5-1 and TRBJ2-2; 12 nucleotides agree with TRBD2. CDR3 length: 15 amino acids. V was clipped by 0 bases and J by 8 bases; unmatched bases: 2. The germline CDR1 and CDR2 sequences are SGHRS and YFSETQ. Full variable domain (rest looked up from reference TRBV5-1 and TRBJ2-2): KAGVTQTPRYLIKTRGQQVTLSCSPISGHRSVSWYQQTPGQGLQFLFEYFSETQRNKGNFPGRFSGRQFSNSRSEMNVSTLELGDSALYLCASSLGLAGDGELFFGEGSRLTVL.

V usage is TRBV7-2 and J usage is TRBJ1-5; D perhaps matches TRBD1 (6 bases). CDR1 is SGHTA, CDR2 FQGNSA, per germline. CDR3 length: 13 amino acids. Deletions cut 5 bases from V and 4 bases from J, with 9 bases between. The CDR3 loop reads CASSADRNQPQHF. CDR3 nucleotide sequence: TGTGCCAGCAGCGCCGACAGGAATCAGCCCCAGCATTTT.